This is a list of T cell receptor beta chains from one sample in a study of Ad26.COV2.S vaccination and SARS-CoV-2 variants. Generated by immunoSEQ multiplex PCR, the TCRdb table keeps only in-frame clones and is missing some. The sample comprises fewer than 400,000 clones, roughly 90% of which are singletons, and under 2% rests with the top ten. The sequencing used peripheral blood, collected in a trial of Ad26.COV2.S vaccine versus placebo. These receptors originate from a person aged 18-65 years who received the Ad26.COV2.S COVID-19 vaccine or a placebo. CDR3s include the opening cysteine and the closing phenylalanine or tryptophan. Fields, in order: CDR3 protein, CDR3 DNA, clone size, V gene, D gene, CDR3 length, J gene. A D gene is named only where the DNA matches it firmly. The size of a clone is reported for some rows only, either as once, few or many, or as a class for expanded clones.

CATSDRGQGWTGELFF | TGTGCCACCAGTGACCGAGGACAGGGGTGGACCGGGGAGCTGTTTTTT | once | TRBV24-1 | TRBD1 | 16 | TRBJ2-2
CASSLAGLAGGREQYF | TGTGCCAGCAGCTTGGCGGGACTAGCGGGAGGAAGAGAGCAGTACTTC | . | TRBV5-5 | TRBD2 | 16 | TRBJ2-7
CASSLQGASYNEQFF | TGCGCCAGCAGCTTACAGGGCGCCTCCTACAATGAGCAGTTCTTC | . | TRBV5-1 | . | 15 | TRBJ2-1
CASSSLLRDRGPPEYF | TGTGCCAGCAGCTCCCTCCTCCGGGACAGGGGGCCCCCGGAGTACTTC | . | TRBV7-9 | TRBD1 | 16 | TRBJ2-5
CASSIGQGWNTEAFF | TGTGCCAGCAGCATAGGACAGGGTTGGAACACTGAAGCTTTCTTT | . | TRBV11-2 | TRBD1 | 15 | TRBJ1-1
CASSLRQGGDTQYF | TGTGCCAGCAGCTTACGACAGGGAGGGGATACGCAGTATTTT | . | TRBV3-1/TRBV3-2 | . | 14 | TRBJ2-3
CASSSSPRTVSSGNTIYF | TGTGCCAGTAGCTCATCACCCCGGACAGTCTCCTCTGGAAACACCATATATTTT | . | TRBV19 | . | 18 | TRBJ1-3
CASSTDAERETQYF | TGTGCCAGTAGTACGGACGCCGAGAGGGAGACCCAGTACTTC | . | TRBV19 | . | 14 | TRBJ2-5
CASRLTQGAETQYF | TGTGCCAGCAGATTGACACAGGGGGCGGAGACCCAGTACTTC | . | TRBV28 | TRBD1 | 14 | TRBJ2-5
CASSESVGPSSTDTQYF | TGCGCCAGCAGTGAGTCAGTGGGGCCTAGTAGCACAGATACGCAGTATTTT | . | TRBV10-2 | . | 17 | TRBJ2-3
CAWSVWGVNTEAFF | TGTGCCTGGAGTGTATGGGGAGTGAACACTGAAGCTTTCTTT | once | TRBV30 | . | 14 | TRBJ1-1
CASSLLRDRDYNEQFF | TGCGCCAGCAGCCTCCTCCGGGACAGGGATTACAATGAGCAGTTCTTC | . | TRBV5-1 | TRBD1 | 16 | TRBJ2-1
CASSFFGGRASGELFF | TGTGCCAGCAGCTTCTTTGGCGGGAGGGCCTCCGGGGAGCTGTTTTTT | . | TRBV5-4 | TRBD2 | 16 | TRBJ2-2
CATSAGQNIYEQYF | TGTGCCACCAGTGCGGGACAGAACATTTACGAGCAGTACTTC | . | TRBV24-1 | TRBD1 | 14 | TRBJ2-7
CASSQVHPGPGELFF | TGCGCCAGCAGCCAAGTCCACCCGGGGCCCGGGGAGCTGTTTTTT | . | TRBV4-1 | . | 15 | TRBJ2-2
CASSDPPTGSEAFF | TGCGCCAGCAGTGACCCTCCGACAGGTTCTGAAGCTTTCTTT | . | TRBV10-1 | . | 14 | TRBJ1-1
CASSLEWGYEQFF | TGTGCCAGCAGCTTAGAGTGGGGCTATGAGCAGTTCTTC | . | TRBV7-6 | . | 13 | TRBJ2-1
CASSTDSGNTIYF | TGTGCCAGTTCGACGGACTCTGGAAACACCATATATTTT | . | TRBV6-5 | . | 13 | TRBJ1-3
CASSEARLVYEQYF | TGTGCCAGCAGTGAAGCGCGACTCGTCTACGAGCAGTACTTC | . | TRBV2 | . | 14 | TRBJ2-7
CASSVSPGQNQETQYF | TGTGCCAGCAGCGTTAGCCCCGGACAGAACCAAGAGACCCAGTACTTC | . | TRBV7-8 | . | 16 | TRBJ2-5
CASIVSRGGYTEAFF | TGTGCCAGCATCGTCTCCAGGGGAGGGTACACTGAAGCTTTCTTT | . | TRBV6-5 | . | 15 | TRBJ1-1
CASSWAPTSGNPAYNEQFF | TGTGCCAGCAGCTGGGCCCCGACTAGCGGGAATCCTGCCTACAATGAGCAGTTCTTC | . | TRBV7-2 | TRBD2 | 19 | TRBJ2-1
CASSWDSNNSPLHF | TGTGCCAGCAGTTGGGACAGCAATAATTCACCCCTCCACTTT | . | TRBV27 | TRBD1 | 14 | TRBJ1-6
CASSYRNEQFF | TGTGCCAGCAGCTACCGCAATGAGCAGTTCTTC | . | TRBV28 | . | 11 | TRBJ2-1
CASSKENNQPQHF | TGTGCCAGCAGTAAGGAGAACAATCAGCCCCAGCATTTT | once | TRBV6-4 | . | 13 | TRBJ1-5
CSVPSFSYNEQFF | TGCAGCGTTCCAAGTTTCTCCTACAATGAGCAGTTCTTC | . | TRBV29-1 | . | 13 | TRBJ2-1
CASSLGAYEQYF | TGTGCCAGCAGTTTAGGAGCCTACGAGCAGTACTTC | . | TRBV28 | . | 12 | TRBJ2-7
CASSLRRSREGQDTQYF | TGTGCCAGCAGCTTGAGGAGGTCGCGGGAGGGCCAGGATACGCAGTATTTT | . | TRBV5-4 | TRBD2 | 17 | TRBJ2-3
CASSLGANEQFF | TGCGCCAGCAGCTTGGGGGCAAATGAGCAGTTCTTC | . | TRBV5-1 | . | 12 | TRBJ2-1
CAWSVGAGGYNEQFF | TGTGCCTGGAGTGTAGGCGCGGGGGGCTACAATGAGCAGTTCTTC | . | TRBV30 | TRBD2 | 15 | TRBJ2-1